One and the same sample provided the 7 T cell receptor beta chains below, sequenced in a study of spatial heterogeneity in lung cancer. MiXCR was run by TCRdb on the 5' RACE reads, yielding one entry per CDR3 protein. Found here are some 50,000 distinct CDR3 sequences, roughly 7.6% of them singletons; the top ten hold about an eighth. Time point given: sample taken at primary tumor resection. Whole RNA, which was extracted from tumor, nontumor lung tissue or frozen PBMC, was sequenced without any cell sorting. The sample here was PBMCs, taken at surgery. The receptors were gathered from a female donor with early-stage non-small cell lung cancer.

The chain uses TRBV13 and TRBJ2-1; a weak D match, TRBD2 (6 bases). The CDR3 length is 13 residues. Trimming left V 2 bases short and J 10 bases short, with 12 bases between. Per germline, CDR1 PRHDT and CDR2 FYEKMQ (reference sequence). The CDR3 DNA reads as TGTGCCAGCAGCTTACGGGGACTCCTCGAGCAGTTCTTC. Translating it yields CASSLRGLLEQFF.

This clonotype came up many times. The rearrangement joins TRBV4-2 to TRBJ2-5; 7 bases line up with TRBD2. Germline values: CDR1 LGHNA, CDR2 YNFKEQ. V shed 3 bases, J shed 1 base, and the junction held 8 bases outside the gene matches. The CDR3 spans 16 residues. The chain's CDR3 is CASSQEGPGGQETQYF. The CDR3 region has the DNA TGTGCCAGCAGCCAGGAGGGGCCGGGGGGCCAAGAGACCCAGTACTTC.

In its sample, this clonotype was seen many times. The J gene is TRBJ1-4, the V gene TRBV14; D might be TRBD1 (5 bases). Deletions cut 4 bases from V and 7 bases from J, with 10 bases between. This CDR3 comprises 13 residues. Germline lookup yields CDR1 SGHDN and CDR2 FVKESK. CDR3 in DNA: TGTGCCAGCAGCCGAGGGGTCGGTGAAAAACTGTTTTTT. It is translated as CASSRGVGEKLFF.

The genes are TRBV19 and TRBJ2-1, with TRBD2 as a possible D gene (6 bases). V lost 5 bases and J lost 3, with 17 bases in between. Germline V lookup: CDR1 LNHDA, CDR2 SQIVND (reference sequence). The CDR3 runs to 16 residues. The CDR3 sequence is CASSPWDRGDYNEQFF. CDR3 sequence (DNA): TGTGCCAGTAGTCCCTGGGACCGCGGGGACTACAATGAGCAGTTCTTC.

This clonotype was seen repeatedly, ten times or more. The chain combines TRBV15 with TRBJ2-2; D gene ambiguous. Trimming removed 1 base from V and 9 bases from J, with 9 bases in between. Germline values: CDR1 LNHNV, CDR2 YYDKDF (reference sequence). The CDR3 consists of 13 residues. CDR3 nucleotide sequence: TGTGCCACCAGCAGAGTCGAGCCCAGGGAGCTGTTTTTT. This sequence encodes CATSRVEPRELFF.

V usage is TRBV28 and J usage is TRBJ1-1, with 10 bases matching TRBD1. Per germline, CDR1 MDHEN and CDR2 SYDVKM. V shed 8 bases, J shed 8 bases, and the junction held 11 bases outside the gene matches. This CDR3 is 14 amino acids long. The CDR3 DNA follows: TGTGCCAGCTTTGATTCGGGACAGGGGTTGGAAGCTTTCTTT. Translation: CASFDSGQGLEAFF.

This chain connects TRBV12-3 or TRBV12-4 to TRBJ1-6; unclear D gene. The CDR3 consists of 16 residues. Trimming removed 3 bases from V and 6 bases from J, with 15 bases in between. The CDR3 is CASSFGSQPGNSPLHF. The CDR3 coding sequence is TGTGCCAGCAGTTTTGGATCACAGCCCGGTAATTCACCCCTCCACTTT.